This entry features one TCR beta chain sequence. This specimen comes from a study of identical twins. In every case, the donor was a healthy Caucasian. TCRdb called the 5' RACE reads again in MiXCR, with one record for every CDR3 protein. The sample consists of 1.5 million to 2 million distinct CDR3 sequences, less than 35% of them appearing once. The CDR3 has 16 residues. Germline trimming cut 5 bases from V and 1 base from J; bases unmatched to any gene: 6. CDR1 and CDR2 from the germline V gene are MNHEY and SVGAGI. The clonotype was recovered from a newborn girl in good health. Sequenced sample: cord blood. The chain combines TRBV6-5 with TRBJ1-3; 9 bases line up with TRBD1. The chain's CDR3 is CASSRTGAISGNTIYF. CDR3 DNA: TGTGCCAGCAGTCGGACAGGGGCGATATCTGGAAACACCATATATTTT.